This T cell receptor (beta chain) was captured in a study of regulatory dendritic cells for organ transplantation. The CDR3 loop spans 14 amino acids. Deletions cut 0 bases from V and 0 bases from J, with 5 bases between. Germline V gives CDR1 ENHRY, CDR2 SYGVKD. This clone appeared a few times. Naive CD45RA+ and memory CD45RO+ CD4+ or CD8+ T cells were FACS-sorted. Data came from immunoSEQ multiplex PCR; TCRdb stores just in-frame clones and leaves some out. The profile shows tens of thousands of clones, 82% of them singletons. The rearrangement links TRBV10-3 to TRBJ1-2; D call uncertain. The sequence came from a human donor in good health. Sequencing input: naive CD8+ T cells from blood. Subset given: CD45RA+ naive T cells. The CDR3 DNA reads TGTGCCATCAGTGAGTCAGGAGCTAACTATGGCTACACCTTC. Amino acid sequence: CAISESGANYGYTF.